These 8 T cell receptor beta chains were all obtained from the same sample, sequenced in a study of human T cells and chemical hapten exposure. TCRdb passed the RACE reads through MiXCR, listing each CDR3 protein once. The table has about 160,000 distinct CDR3 sequences, around a quarter seen once. Described time point: patch test 3, about 24 weeks after DPC sensitization. The treatment was: therapeutic diphenylcyclopropenone sensitization with weekly scalp DPC. The material sequenced was whole blood, taken in connection with sensitization to the hapten diphenylcyclopropenone (DPC). Receptors originate from a woman aged 18-29 years with alopecia areata. Some clones in this sample may be carry-over from other donors' samples.

This clonotype turned up a few times. The gene calls are TRBV6-5 and TRBJ2-7; 11 bases fit TRBD1. CDR1 MNHEY and CDR2 SVGAGI come from the germline V gene. CDR3 length: 13 residues. V was pared by 4 bases and J by 6 bases, with 2 bases of the junction left unmatched. CDR3 in amino acids: CASSSGTGGEQYF. CDR3 coding DNA: TGTGCCAGCAGTTCCGGGACAGGGGGCGAGCAGTACTTC.

This clonotype came up a few times. This rearrangement joins TRBV9 to TRBJ1-1; a weak D match, TRBD1 (6 bases). V was shortened by 2 bases and J by 0 bases, with 11 bases between the two germline ends. Looked up from germline, CDR1 is SGDLS and CDR2 is YYNGEE. The CDR3 has 15 residues. This chain's CDR3 is CASSVVTGLNTEAFF. DNA for the CDR3: TGTGCCAGCAGCGTGGTGACAGGCTTGAACACTGAAGCTTTCTTT.

The rearrangement uses TRBV7-2 and TRBJ2-7, with 8 nucleotides matching TRBD1. Germline assignment: CDR1 SGHTA and CDR2 FQGNSA. With 5 bases clipped from V and 4 bases from J, the junction kept 7 bases outside the gene matches. This CDR3 is built from 14 residues. DNA of the CDR3: TGTGCCAGCAGCGGAAGACAGGGGCAGTACGAGCAGTACTTC. This sequence encodes CASSGRQGQYEQYF.

The V call is TRBV29-1, the J call TRBJ2-4; D is ambiguous. Germline-derived CDR1 and CDR2 are SQVTM and ANQGSEA. V lost 7 bases and J lost 5, with 15 bases in between. The CDR3 sequence is 13 residues long. CDR3 loop: CSALTRDQNIQYF. The CDR3 region has the DNA TGCAGCGCTCTGACAAGAGACCAAAACATTCAGTACTTC. Variable domain in full (rest from reference TRBV29-1 and TRBJ2-4): SAVISQKPSRDICQRGTSLTIQCQVDSQVTMMFWYRQQPGQSLTLIATANQGSEATYESGFVIDKFPISRPNLTFSTLTVSNMSPEDSSIYLCSALTRDQNIQYFGAGTRLSVL.

This clonotype was seen more than once but under ten times. The V gene is TRBV15, the J gene TRBJ2-3; TRBD1 agrees at 10 bases. The V segment lost 1 base and the J segment 5 bases; nucleotides outside the gene matches: 3. Looked up from germline, CDR1 is LNHNV and CDR2 is YYDKDF (reference sequence). The CDR3 contains 15 residues. CDR3 loop: CATSRAGQGQDTQYF. CDR3 sequence (DNA): TGTGCCACCAGCAGAGCGGGACAGGGGCAAGATACGCAGTATTTT.

The chain carries TRBV4-3 and TRBJ1-4, with no clear D. This CDR3 contains 14 residues. Germline CDR1 and CDR2: LGHNA and YSLEER. V shed 7 bases and J shed 4 bases, with 13 bases lying between them. CDR3 residues: CASTPTRYNEKLFF. CDR3 nucleotide sequence: TGCGCCAGCACCCCGACACGTTATAATGAAAAACTGTTTTTT.

The chain links TRBV2 to TRBJ2-1; D possibly corresponds to TRBD2 (6 bases). Looked up from germline, CDR1 is SNHLY and CDR2 is FYNNEI. Trimming left V 6 bases short and J 6 bases short, with 15 bases between. The length of the CDR3 is 14 residues. This CDR3 is CASRNSGLINEQFF. The CDR3 region has the DNA TGTGCCAGCAGGAACTCGGGACTCATCAATGAGCAGTTCTTC.

This clonotype was seen repeatedly, ten times or more. V usage is TRBV18 and J usage is TRBJ2-2; TRBD1 might be the D (6 bases). Germline values: CDR1 KGHSH, CDR2 LQKENI. This CDR3 region has 13 residues. V was pared by 5 bases and J by 5 bases, with 9 bases between. CDR3 coding DNA: TGTGCCAGCTCATCTACAGGGACCGGGGAGCTGTTTTTT. Encoded protein: CASSSTGTGELFF.